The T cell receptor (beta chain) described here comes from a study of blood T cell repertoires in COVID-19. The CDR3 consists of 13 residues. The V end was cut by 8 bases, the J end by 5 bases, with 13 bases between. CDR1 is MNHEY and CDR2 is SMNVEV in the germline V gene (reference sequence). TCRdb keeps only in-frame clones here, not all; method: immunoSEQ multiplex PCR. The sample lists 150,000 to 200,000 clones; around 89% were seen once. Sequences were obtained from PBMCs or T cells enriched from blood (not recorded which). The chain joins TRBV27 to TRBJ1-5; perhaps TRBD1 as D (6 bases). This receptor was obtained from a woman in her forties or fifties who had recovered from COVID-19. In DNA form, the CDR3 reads TGTGCCAGCTCGGACAGCCTTTATCAGCCCCAGCATTTT. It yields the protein CASSDSLYQPQHF.